Sequencing of this TCR beta chain was carried out in a study of T cells in localized non-small cell lung cancer. Some clones are missing from TCRdb's copy, which holds only in-frame ones; the method was immunoSEQ multiplex PCR. The table has roughly 40,000 clones, 80% to 90% seen once. The germline gives CDR1 SGHTA, CDR2 FQGNSA. Trimming took 4 bases from V and 5 from J, leaving 12 bases between them. The CDR3 covers 14 residues. Sequenced material: peripheral blood, taken before any cancer treatment. This chain joins TRBV7-2 and TRBJ1-5, with unresolved D. This clonotype was sampled from a woman aged 35-70 years with stage I lung adenocarcinoma. CDR3 coding DNA: TGTGCCAGCAGCTCCTTTAGCGGCGATCAGCCCCAGCATTTT. Translation gives CASSSFSGDQPQHF.